This TCR beta chain was identified during a study of B cell selection in AIRE deficiency. TCRdb's table, derived via immunoSEQ multiplex PCR, lists solely in-frame clones and lacks some. The sample holds roughly 25,000 clones; around 95% are singletons and the top ten take 0.2% to 0.3%. In this sample, this clone turned up once. CD4+CD127+ cells were sorted as the conventional CD4 T cells. V lost 5 bases to trimming and J lost 0 bases, with 11 bases between them. The CDR3 totals 16 residues. Germline CDR1 is SGHVS and CDR2 is FNYEAQ. The V gene is TRBV7-6, the J gene TRBJ2-6; D is ambiguous. Sequencing was carried out using CD4+CD127+ conventional T cells sorted from PBMCs. The sequence was obtained from a human donor in good health. The CDR3 DNA reads as TGTGCCAGCAGCCAATCTCAAGTCTCTGGGGCCAACGTCCTGACTTTC. Translated, it gives CASSQSQVSGANVLTF.